The entry below gives a single T cell receptor beta chain sequence along with its context. The sample contains more than one DNA sequence encoding this CDR3. The sample originates from a study of blood T cell repertoires in COVID-19. This CDR3 region has 14 residues. V was clipped by 6 bases and J by 0 bases, with 6 bases between them. Germline CDR1 reads MNHEY; CDR2 reads SVGAGI. Before being deemed recovered, Cohort 3 donors had two negative PCRs, clearance, or symptom resolution. Generated by immunoSEQ multiplex PCR, the TCRdb table keeps only in-frame clones and is missing some. The sample holds around 450,000 clones, roughly 87% seen once.

The V call is TRBV6-5, the J call TRBJ1-6; D remains ambiguous. Sequencing was carried out using PBMCs or T cells enriched from blood (not recorded which). This receptor was identified in a woman in her late teens or twenties who had recovered from COVID-19. The CDR3 nucleotides are TGTGCCAGCAGGGGGAGCTCCTATAATTCACCCCTCCACTTT. Protein: CASRGSSYNSPLHF.